A few counts support the clone carrying this T cell receptor beta chain. The data derive from a study of blood T cell repertoires in COVID-19. Overall study: The United States, Italy and Spain were the sources of the acute and convalescent COVID-19 samples. T cells, B-cell-depleted T cells, or PBMCs provided the cDNA or gDNA that served as material.

Germline CDR1 is LGHNA and CDR2 is YNFKEQ. This CDR3 spans 14 amino acids. Trimming left V 3 bases short and J 5 bases short, with 10 bases between. In the authors' workflow: Quantification of nucleated cells was approximated via reference gene primer amplification. Assay: immunoSEQ multiplex PCR; the TCRdb copy retains only in-frame clones and omits some. V and J calls and clone size are given by that table; D and trimming were obtained from the DNA. This sample has roughly 74,000 clones, with roughly 90% found just once. The source of this sequence is a man between 70 and 80 years old with active or convalescent COVID-19. This chain uses TRBV4-2 with TRBJ2-2; no reliable D call. Sequencing was performed on peripheral blood. CDR3 sequence: CASSQGRGTGELFF. Here the CDR3 DNA reads TGTGCCAGCAGCCAGGGTCGCGGAACCGGGGAGCTGTTTTTT.